This T cell receptor beta chain was observed in a study of blood T cell repertoires in COVID-19. The overall study: Sources were T cells, B-cell-depleted T cells, or PBMCs; the material itself was cDNA or gDNA.

TCRdb keeps only in-frame clones here, not all; method: immunoSEQ multiplex PCR. The table includes approximately 120,000 clones, 80% to 85% detected once. The length of the CDR3 is 18 residues. Unmatched junction bases numbered 20, after V lost 3 bases and J lost 9 bases. CDR1 and CDR2 from the germline V gene are LNHDA and SQIVND (reference sequence). Participants' own reports of clinical history determined their cohort assignment. Cohort 3 donors counted as recovered after two negative PCRs, clearance, or resolved symptoms. This receptor was obtained from a man younger than 40 who had recovered from COVID-19. The chain carries TRBV19 and TRBJ2-7; TRBD2 matches at 10 bases. The sample taken for sequencing was PBMCs or T cells enriched from blood (not recorded which). The CDR3 loop is CASSIKGEQGLAESRQYF. The CDR3 nucleotides are TGTGCCAGTAGTATCAAGGGGGAACAAGGACTAGCGGAGAGTCGGCAGTACTTC.